The subject of this entry is one T cell receptor beta chain. As yet, its antigen is unknown. This may come from a read error, since a much larger clone is one base off. The source of the sample is a study of tumor-infiltrating lymphocytes in primary liver carcinoma. Germline DNA was also extracted, while the blood RNA originated from unsorted whole blood. Regarding the study as a whole: The use of bulk unsorted samples meant that CD4+ and CD8+ repertoires were not compared.

Germline CDR1 and CDR2: MNHEY and SVGAGI. This CDR3 contains 13 residues. From 400 to 500 ng total RNA, TCR beta cDNA was generated with a primer in the constant region. Libraries of TCR beta came from three nested multiplex PCR rounds with slightly modified ARM-PCR. The two initial PCR rounds, about 9 cycles each, used TRBV1-TRBV30 forward and C-beta reverse primers. One entry per CDR3 protein results from TCRdb running MiXCR on the multiplex PCR reads. The table lists about 200,000 distinct CDR3 sequences, 65% of them singletons. Sequenced: peripheral blood. The sequence derives from a woman aged 55-69 years with primary liver carcinoma and hepatitis B virus infection. V and J are TRBV6-5 and TRBJ1-2; 8 bases are shared with TRBD1. The CDR3 is CTSSSDRGEGYTF. CDR3 bases: TGTACCAGCAGTAGCGACAGGGGAGAAGGCTACACCTTC.